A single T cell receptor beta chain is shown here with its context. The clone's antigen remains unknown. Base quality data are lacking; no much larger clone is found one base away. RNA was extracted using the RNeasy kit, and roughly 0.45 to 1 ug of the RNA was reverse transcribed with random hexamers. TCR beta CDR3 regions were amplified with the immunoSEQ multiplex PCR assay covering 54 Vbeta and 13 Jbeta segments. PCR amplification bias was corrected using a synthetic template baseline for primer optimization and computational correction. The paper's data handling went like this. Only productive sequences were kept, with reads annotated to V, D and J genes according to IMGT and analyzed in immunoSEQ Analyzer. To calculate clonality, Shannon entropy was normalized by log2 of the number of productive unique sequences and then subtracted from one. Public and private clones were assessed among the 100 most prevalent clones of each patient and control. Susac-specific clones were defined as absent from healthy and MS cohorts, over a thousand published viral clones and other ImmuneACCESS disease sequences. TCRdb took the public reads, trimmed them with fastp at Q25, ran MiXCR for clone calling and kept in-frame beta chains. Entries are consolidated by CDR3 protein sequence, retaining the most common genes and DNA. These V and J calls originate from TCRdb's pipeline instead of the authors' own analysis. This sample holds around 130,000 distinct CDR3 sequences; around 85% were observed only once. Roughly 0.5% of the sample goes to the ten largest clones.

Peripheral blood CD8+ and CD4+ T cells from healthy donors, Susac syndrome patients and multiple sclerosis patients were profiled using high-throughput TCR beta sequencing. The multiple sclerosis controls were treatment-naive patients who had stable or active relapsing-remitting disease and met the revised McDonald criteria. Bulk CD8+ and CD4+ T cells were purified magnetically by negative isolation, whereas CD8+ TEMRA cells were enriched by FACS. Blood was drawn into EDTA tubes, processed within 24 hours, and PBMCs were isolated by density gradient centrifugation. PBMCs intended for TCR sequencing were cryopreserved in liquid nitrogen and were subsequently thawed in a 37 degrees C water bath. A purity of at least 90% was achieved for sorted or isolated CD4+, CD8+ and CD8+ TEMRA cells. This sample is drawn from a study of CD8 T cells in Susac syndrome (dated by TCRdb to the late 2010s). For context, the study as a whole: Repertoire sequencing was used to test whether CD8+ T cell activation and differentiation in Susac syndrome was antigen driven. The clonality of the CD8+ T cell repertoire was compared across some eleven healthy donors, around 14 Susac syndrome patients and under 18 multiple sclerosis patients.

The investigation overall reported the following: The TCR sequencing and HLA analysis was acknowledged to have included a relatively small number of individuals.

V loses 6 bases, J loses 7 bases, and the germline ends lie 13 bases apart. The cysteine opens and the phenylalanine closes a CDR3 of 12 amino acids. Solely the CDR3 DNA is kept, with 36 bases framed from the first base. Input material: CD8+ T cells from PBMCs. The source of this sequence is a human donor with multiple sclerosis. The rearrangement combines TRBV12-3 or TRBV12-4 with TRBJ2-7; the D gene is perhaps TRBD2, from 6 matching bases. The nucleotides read TGTGCCAGCAGCACCGGGACTTGGGAGCAGTACTTC. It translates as CASSTGTWEQYF.